The rows below give T cell receptor beta chains drawn from one sample of a study of T cell changes during pregnancy in multiple sclerosis. Clones were sequenced by immunoSEQ multiplex PCR, and TCRdb holds only the in-frame ones, with some missing. The sample contains approximately 100,000 clones, 80% to 95% of which appear only once. Sequencing used peripheral blood, obtained in the second trimester of pregnancy. The receptor set was obtained from a female donor with multiple sclerosis, enrolled in a pregnancy study. Both conserved end residues are part of each CDR3. The order of the fields is J gene, V gene, clone size, D gene, CDR3 DNA, CDR3 protein. The D gene is left open where the match is weak. Size is omitted from some rows. Given values are once, few, many or a class for expanded clones.

j_call: TRBJ2-7; v_call: TRBV4-1; clone_size: NA; d_call: NA; cdr3_nt: TGCGCCAGCAGCCAAGCCCTAGACTACGAGCAGTACTTC; cdr3_aa: CASSQALDYEQYF
j_call: TRBJ2-1; v_call: TRBV5-1; clone_size: NA; d_call: NA; cdr3_nt: TGCGCCAGCAGCTCATCCGGGAACTATGAGCAGTTCTTC; cdr3_aa: CASSSSGNYEQFF
j_call: TRBJ1-2; v_call: TRBV4-3; clone_size: once; d_call: NA; cdr3_nt: TGCGCCAGCAGCCAAGAGGGCGGGATAGGTGACTATGGCTACACCTTC; cdr3_aa: CASSQEGGIGDYGYTF
j_call: TRBJ2-7; v_call: TRBV5-1; clone_size: NA; d_call: NA; cdr3_nt: TGCGCCAGCAGCTTATCACAGAGCCACGAGCAGTACTTC; cdr3_aa: CASSLSQSHEQYF
j_call: TRBJ2-1; v_call: TRBV18; clone_size: NA; d_call: TRBD2; cdr3_nt: TGTGCCAGCTCACCTCTACTAGCGGGAAGGGGCAATGAGCAGTTCTTC; cdr3_aa: CASSPLLAGRGNEQFF
j_call: TRBJ2-5; v_call: TRBV9; clone_size: NA; d_call: NA; cdr3_nt: TGTGCCAGCAGCGTGGGACTGGGACGAGGGGCTCGAGGGTGGGAGACCCAGTACTTC; cdr3_aa: CASSVGLGRGARGWETQYF
j_call: TRBJ2-5; v_call: TRBV5-4; clone_size: NA; d_call: TRBD2; cdr3_nt: TGTGCCAGCAGCTTGGGGGAATCTGCTAGCGGCATCCAAGAGACCCAGTACTTC; cdr3_aa: CASSLGESASGIQETQYF
j_call: TRBJ1-2; v_call: TRBV27; clone_size: NA; d_call: NA; cdr3_nt: TGTGCCAGCAGTTCCTCCGGGACAAGTAACTATGGCTACACCTTC; cdr3_aa: CASSSSGTSNYGYTF
j_call: TRBJ2-7; v_call: TRBV28; clone_size: NA; d_call: TRBD1; cdr3_nt: TGTGCCAGCAGTTACACTTGGGGACAGGTCTCCTACGAGCAGTACTTC; cdr3_aa: CASSYTWGQVSYEQYF
j_call: TRBJ1-1; v_call: TRBV28; clone_size: few; d_call: NA; cdr3_nt: TGTGCCAGCAGTTCGTATTGGGGACAAGAGAACACTGAAGCTTTCTTT; cdr3_aa: CASSSYWGQENTEAFF
j_call: TRBJ2-6; v_call: TRBV9; clone_size: NA; d_call: NA; cdr3_nt: TGTGCCAGCAGTATCGACAGCTCTGGGGCCAACGTCCTGACTTTC; cdr3_aa: CASSIDSSGANVLTF
j_call: TRBJ2-1; v_call: TRBV6-6; clone_size: NA; d_call: TRBD2; cdr3_nt: TGTGCCAGCAGAATGACTAGCGAACTAGGTTTCTTC; cdr3_aa: CASRMTSELGFF
j_call: TRBJ2-4; v_call: TRBV4-2; clone_size: NA; d_call: NA; cdr3_nt: TGTGCCAGCAGCCCTTTTAGCGGTAACTTAGCCAAAAACATTCAGTACTTC; cdr3_aa: CASSPFSGNLAKNIQYF
j_call: TRBJ1-3; v_call: TRBV6-5; clone_size: NA; d_call: TRBD1; cdr3_nt: TGTGCCAGCAGTAGACAGGGGGCGACTGGAAACACCATATATTTT; cdr3_aa: CASSRQGATGNTIYF